This TCR beta chain derives from a study of cytomegalovirus exposure and HLA in healthy donors. This clone has a handful of counts. The CDR3 is made up of 12 amino acids. The germline V gene encodes CDR1 MNHNY and CDR2 SVGAGI (reference sequence). Trimming stripped 4 bases from V and 4 bases from J, with 6 bases between. Primers for the PCR totalled 60 Vbeta and 13 Jbeta. Data came from immunoSEQ multiplex PCR; TCRdb stores just in-frame clones and leaves some out. Of over 75,000 clones listed, roughly 84% are singletons. This TCR derives from a woman between 45 and 65 years old in good health and CMV-seronegative. Sequencing input: PBMCs. The J gene is TRBJ2-3, the V gene TRBV6-6; unclear D gene. The CDR3 region has the DNA TGTGCCAGCAGTTCCCCAGCAGATACGCAGTATTTT. Its protein product is CASSSPADTQYF.